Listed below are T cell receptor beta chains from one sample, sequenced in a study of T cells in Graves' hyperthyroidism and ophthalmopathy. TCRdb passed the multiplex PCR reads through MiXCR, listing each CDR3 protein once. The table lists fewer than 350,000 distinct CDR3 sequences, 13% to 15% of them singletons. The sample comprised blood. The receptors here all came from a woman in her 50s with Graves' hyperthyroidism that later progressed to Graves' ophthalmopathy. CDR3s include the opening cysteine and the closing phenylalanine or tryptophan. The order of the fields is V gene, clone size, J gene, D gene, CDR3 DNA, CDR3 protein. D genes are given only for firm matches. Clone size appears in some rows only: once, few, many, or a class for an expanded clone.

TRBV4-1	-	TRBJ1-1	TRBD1	TGCGCCAGCAGCCAAGGCGACGACAGGGTTTTCACTGAAGCTTTCTTT	CASSQGDDRVFTEAFF
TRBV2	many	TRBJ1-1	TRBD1	TGTGCCAGCAGGGACCGGACAGGTTTCACTGAAGCTTTCTTT	CASRDRTGFTEAFF
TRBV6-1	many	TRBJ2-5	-	TGTGCCAGCAGTGTTGTAGCGGAAGAGACCCAGTACTTC	CASSVVAEETQYF
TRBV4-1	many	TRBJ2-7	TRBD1	TGCGCCAGCAGCCAAGATGAAGGGACAGGGGCATACGAGCAGTACTTC	CASSQDEGTGAYEQYF
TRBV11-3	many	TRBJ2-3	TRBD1	TGTGCCAGCAGCTTAACGGGACAGATCAGTACAGATACGCAGTATTTT	CASSLTGQISTDTQYF
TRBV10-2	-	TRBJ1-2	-	TGCGCCAGCAGTGCGGGTCGGGGTGGCTACACCTTC	CASSAGRGGYTF
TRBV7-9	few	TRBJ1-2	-	TGTGCCAGCAGCTTAGAAGTTCCTCCCCGGGATGGCTACACCTTC	CASSLEVPPRDGYTF
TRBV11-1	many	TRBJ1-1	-	TGTGCCAGCAGCCGCGTCTGGGGCCACAACACTGAAGCTTTCTTT	CASSRVWGHNTEAFF
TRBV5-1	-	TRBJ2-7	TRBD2	TGCGCCAGCAGCTTGGTTAGCGGGAGCTACGAGCAGTACTTC	CASSLVSGSYEQYF
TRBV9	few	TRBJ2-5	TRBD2	TGTGCCAGCGGTAAGACTAGCGGGAGTTGGGAGACCCAGTACTTC	CASGKTSGSWETQYF
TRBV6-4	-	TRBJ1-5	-	TGTGCCAGGATCATTCAGCCCCAGCATTTT	CARIIQPQHF
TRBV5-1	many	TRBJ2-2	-	TGCGCCAGCAGCTTGGTGGTGAACACCGGGGAGCTGTTTTTT	CASSLVVNTGELFF
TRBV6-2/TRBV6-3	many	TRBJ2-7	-	TGTGCCAGCGGATTAACACAAGGTCAAAAGCAGTACTTC	CASGLTQGQKQYF
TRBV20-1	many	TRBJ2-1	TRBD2	TGCAGTGCTATGGATAGCGGGAGGAGCTCCTACAATGAGCAGTTCTTC	CSAMDSGRSSYNEQFF
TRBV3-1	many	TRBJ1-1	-	TGTGCCAGCAGCCAAGGGTCGGGACCCACTGAAGCTTTCTTT	CASSQGSGPTEAFF
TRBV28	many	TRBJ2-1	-	TGTGCCAGCAGTTTCGGGACGGGAAATGAGCAGTTCTTC	CASSFGTGNEQFF
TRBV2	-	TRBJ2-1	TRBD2	TGTGCCAGCAGTGCTCTAGCGGGAGGGCCCGGTGAGCAGTTCTTC	CASSALAGGPGEQFF
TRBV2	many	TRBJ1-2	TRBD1	TGTGCCACCTCCCCAGGGAGGACAGGGACTAGTGGCTACACCTTC	CATSPGRTGTSGYTF
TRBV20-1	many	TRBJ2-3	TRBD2	TGCAGTGCTTTTCCCCGACTAGCGGGAGCAGATACGCAGTATTTT	CSAFPRLAGADTQYF
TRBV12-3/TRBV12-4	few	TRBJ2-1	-	TGTGCCAGCGAAGCTCACAGCTCCTACAATGAGCAGTTCTTC	CASEAHSSYNEQFF
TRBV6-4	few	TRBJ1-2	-	TGTGCCAGCAGTGGCTTAGGCTCGCGGGTAGAAGGAGGCTACACCTTC	CASSGLGSRVEGGYTF
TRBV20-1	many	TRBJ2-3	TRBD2	TGCAGTGCTCCCCTAGCGGGAGGGCCGACAGATACGCAGTATTTT	CSAPLAGGPTDTQYF